One and the same sample provided the 10 T cell receptor beta chains below, sequenced in a study of beta chain features in type 1 diabetes. The whole isolated RNA underwent reverse transcription, so sequencing captured expressed TCRB transcripts. The assay was immunoSEQ multiplex PCR, and TCRdb's table has in-frame clones only and misses some. The sample lists about 16,000 clones; approximately 55% were seen once. Sequenced sample: stem cell memory CD4+ T cells from blood. The receptors come from a woman younger than 35 in good health.

This clone was observed a few times. The V gene is TRBV27, the J gene TRBJ1-1, with 7 bases that match TRBD1. V trimming: 7 bases; J trimming: 10 bases; junction bases outside the gene matches: 15. This CDR3 spans 14 amino acids. Germline values: CDR1 MNHEY, CDR2 SMNVEV (reference sequence). CDR3 residues: CASIIGTETDTAFF. Written as DNA, the CDR3 is TGTGCCAGCATCATAGGGACAGAGACCGATACAGCTTTCTTT.

This chain joins TRBV7-2 and TRBJ1-5, with D tentatively TRBD1 (6 bases). Per germline, CDR1 SGHTA and CDR2 FQGNSA. The V and J ends lost 5 bases and 7 bases respectively, with 15 bases between them. The CDR3 consists of 14 residues. The CDR3 reads CASSPSGGQQPQHF. The CDR3 DNA sequence: TGTGCCAGCAGCCCCTCGGGGGGGCAGCAGCCCCAGCATTTT.

The V call is TRBV18, the J call TRBJ1-3; the D is unclear. V shed 0 bases and J shed 8 bases, with 14 bases lying between them. The CDR3 contains 15 residues. CDR1 and CDR2 (germline): KGHSH, LQKENI. The chain's CDR3 is CASSPPGIAGDTIYF. CDR3 nucleotides: TGTGCCAGCTCACCACCGGGGATCGCCGGGGACACCATATATTTT.

There are a few counts of this clone. The chain uses TRBV5-1 and TRBJ2-7; possible D gene TRBD1, 5 bases. The CDR3 runs 12 residues. CDR1 is SGHRS, CDR2 YFSETQ, per germline. The V and J ends lost 3 bases and 13 bases respectively, with 17 bases between them. CDR3 nucleotide sequence: TGCGCCAGCAGCTGGACGGCAGGGTGGCTATACTTC. This translates into CASSWTAGWLYF.

This clone was seen a handful of times. The genes are TRBV30 and TRBJ2-5; 10 nucleotides align to TRBD1. V lost 5 bases and J lost 5; bases outside the gene matches: 8. CDR1 GTSNPN and CDR2 SVGIG come from the germline V gene (reference sequence). The CDR3 consists of 14 residues. CDR3 sequence: CAWGTGQGSETQYF. The CDR3 coding sequence is TGTGCCTGGGGAACGGGACAGGGGAGTGAGACCCAGTACTTC. The entire variable domain, with the rest obtained from reference TRBV30 and TRBJ2-5, is as follows: SQTIHQWPATLVQPVGSPLSLECTVEGTSNPNLYWYRQAAGRGLQLLFYSVGIGQISSEVPQNLSASRPQDRQFILSSKKLLLSDSGFYLCAWGTGQGSETQYFGPGTRLLVL.

The table lists this clone with a count of one. The chain joins TRBV2 to TRBJ1-4; 8 bases map to TRBD1. The CDR3 has 15 amino acids. Trimming removed 6 bases from V and 0 bases from J; junction bases left unmatched: 3. The germline gives CDR1 SNHLY, CDR2 FYNNEI. CDR3 in amino acids: CASRQGGSTNEKLFF. The CDR3 bases are TGTGCCAGCAGACAGGGGGGATCAACTAATGAAAAACTGTTTTTT.

This chain joins TRBV6-6 and TRBJ1-6, with D uncertain. Germline assignment: CDR1 MNHNY and CDR2 SVGAGI (reference sequence). The ends were cut back, 5 bases at V and 5 bases at J, with 13 bases in the middle. The CDR3 totals 15 residues. Here the CDR3 reads CASSARRTDNSPLHF. In DNA, the CDR3 is TGTGCCAGCAGTGCGCGACGGACTGATAATTCACCCCTCCACTTT.

This chain joins TRBV7-9 and TRBJ2-7; possible D gene TRBD1, 7 bases. V was trimmed by 5 bases and J by 6 bases, leaving 23 bases between them. Germline CDR1 and CDR2: SEHNR and FQNEAQ (reference sequence). The CDR3 totals 16 residues. CDR3 in DNA: TGTGCCAGCAGCCGAGGGAAGACAGGGTGGGAGGCCGAGCAGTACTTC. Its protein is CASSRGKTGWEAEQYF. Combining the CDR3 with reference TRBV7-9 and TRBJ2-7 gives the whole variable domain DTGVSQNPRHKITKRGQNVTFRCDPISEHNRLYWYRQTLGQGPEFLTYFQNEAQLEKSRLLSDRFSAERPKGSFSTLEIQRTEQGDSAMYLCASSRGKTGWEAEQYFGPGTRLTVT.

The rearrangement uses TRBV19 and TRBJ1-1, with a weak D call TRBD1 (6 bases). Between the trimmed V and J ends, which lost 3 bases and 0 bases, there was a span of 8 bases. This CDR3 has 14 amino acids. From germline, CDR1 is LNHDA and CDR2 SQIVND (reference sequence). The CDR3 sequence is CASSMGTLNTEAFF. The CDR3 DNA is TGTGCCAGTAGTATGGGGACACTGAACACTGAAGCTTTCTTT.

CDR3 bases: TGCAGCGTTGTCCAAGGGAGGGGTAACGCTGAAGCTTTCTTT. This sequence encodes CSVVQGRGNAEAFF. The chain is built from TRBV29-1 and TRBJ1-1, with D perhaps TRBD1 (5 bases). The CDR3 spans 14 residues. V lost 4 bases, J lost 6 bases, and 18 bases lay in between. Germline V gene data show CDR1 as SQVTM and CDR2 as ANQGSEA.